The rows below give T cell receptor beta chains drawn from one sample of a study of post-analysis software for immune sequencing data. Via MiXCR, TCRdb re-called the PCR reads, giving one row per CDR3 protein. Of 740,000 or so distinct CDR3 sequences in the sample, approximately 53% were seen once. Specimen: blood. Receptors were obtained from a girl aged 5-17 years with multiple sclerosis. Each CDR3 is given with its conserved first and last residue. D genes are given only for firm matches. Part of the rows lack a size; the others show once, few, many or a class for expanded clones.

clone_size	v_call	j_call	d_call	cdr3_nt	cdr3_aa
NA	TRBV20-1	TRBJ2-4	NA	TGCAGTGTTACGAGGGGGCGGAGGGAGCAGTACTTC	CSVTRGRREQYF
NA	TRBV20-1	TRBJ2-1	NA	TGCAGTGCTAGAGGTGGGGAAGGGCCGAATAATGAGCAGTTCTTC	CSARGGEGPNNEQFF
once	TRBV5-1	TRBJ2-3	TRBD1	TGCGCCAGCAGCTTGGCCACAGGGGGCTCGCAGTATTTT	CASSLATGGSQYF
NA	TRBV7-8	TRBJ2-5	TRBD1	TGTGCCAGCAGCATCCGGGACAGAGGCCAAGAGACCCAGTACTTC	CASSIRDRGQETQYF
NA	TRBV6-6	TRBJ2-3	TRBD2	TGTGCCAGCAGCCGGACTGGCGGGGGAAGGCAGTATTTT	CASSRTGGGRQYF
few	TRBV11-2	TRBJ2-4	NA	TGTGCCACCGGCCCAAGGGGGATAGCCAAAAACATTCAGTACTTC	CATGPRGIAKNIQYF
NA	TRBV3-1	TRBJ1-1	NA	TGTGCCAGCAGCCAAGTACAGGGTATTGGAAACACTGAAGCTTTCTTT	CASSQVQGIGNTEAFF
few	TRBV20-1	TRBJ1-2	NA	TGCAGTGCTAGAGTGATCTGGCAGGAGGGCTATGGCTACACCTTC	CSARVIWQEGYGYTF
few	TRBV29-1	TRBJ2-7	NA	TGCAGCGTTGGCCTCCGGGACGGAGCCTACGAGCAGTACTTC	CSVGLRDGAYEQYF
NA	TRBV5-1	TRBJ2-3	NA	TGCGCCAGCAGTGATAGGGTGGGGTTCACAGATACGCAGTATTTT	CASSDRVGFTDTQYF
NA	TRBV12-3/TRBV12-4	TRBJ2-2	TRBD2	TGTGCCAGCAGTCCCGGACTAGCGGGAGCCGGGGAGCTGTTTTTT	CASSPGLAGAGELFF
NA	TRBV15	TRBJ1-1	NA	TGTGCCACCAGCAGAGATAGGGCGTGGAACACTGAAGCTTTCTTT	CATSRDRAWNTEAFF
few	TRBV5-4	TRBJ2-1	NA	TGTGCCAGCAGCTTGGTCGGGCGGGGTGACAATGAGCAGTTCTTC	CASSLVGRGDNEQFF
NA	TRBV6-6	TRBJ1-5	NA	TGTGCCAGCAGCCGACCGGTAGGACACGGCCTTAATCAGCCCCAGCATTTT	CASSRPVGHGLNQPQHF
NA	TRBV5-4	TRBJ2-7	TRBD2	TGTGCCAGCAGCTTGGGGACTAGCGGGAGTGGCGAGCAGTACTTC	CASSLGTSGSGEQYF
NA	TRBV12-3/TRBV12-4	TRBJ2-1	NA	TGTGCCAGCAGGAACGATAAAAATGAGCAGTTCTTC	CASRNDKNEQFF